This paragraph reports one T cell receptor beta chain. The data are from a study of T cell responses to AZD1222 COVID-19 vaccine. TCRdb's copy holds only in-frame clones and misses some; the assay was immunoSEQ multiplex PCR. The sample lists 200,000 to 300,000 clones; 85% to 95% were seen once. V gave up 7 bases and J gave up 8 bases, with 22 bases separating them. Germline assignment: CDR1 SGDLS and CDR2 YYNGEE. This CDR3 is 15 amino acids long. The rearrangement joins TRBV9 to TRBJ2-1; possibly TRBD2 for D (6 bases). The receptor was derived from an adult in good health. Sequenced material: peripheral blood, taken on day 0 of AZD1222 vaccination. The CDR3 sequence: CASGLGSGFLDEQFF. The CDR3 nucleotides are TGTGCCAGCGGCCTCGGCAGCGGGTTCCTGGATGAGCAGTTCTTC.